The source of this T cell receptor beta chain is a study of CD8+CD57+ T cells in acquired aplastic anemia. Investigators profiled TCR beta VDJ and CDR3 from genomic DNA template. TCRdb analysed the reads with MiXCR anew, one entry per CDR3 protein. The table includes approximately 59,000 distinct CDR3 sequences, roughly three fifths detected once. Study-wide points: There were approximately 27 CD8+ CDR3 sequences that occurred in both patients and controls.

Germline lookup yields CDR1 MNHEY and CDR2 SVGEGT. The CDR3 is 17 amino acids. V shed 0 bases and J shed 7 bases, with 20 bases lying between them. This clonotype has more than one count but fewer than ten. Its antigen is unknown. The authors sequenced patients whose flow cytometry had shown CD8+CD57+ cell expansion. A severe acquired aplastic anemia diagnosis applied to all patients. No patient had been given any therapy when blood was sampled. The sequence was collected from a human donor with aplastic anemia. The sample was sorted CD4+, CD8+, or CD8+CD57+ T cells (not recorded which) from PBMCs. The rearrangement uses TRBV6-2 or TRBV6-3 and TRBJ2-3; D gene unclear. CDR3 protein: CASSYSNKLPYEYTQYF. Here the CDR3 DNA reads TGTGCCAGCAGTTACTCGAACAAGCTCCCGTATGAATATACGCAGTATTTT.